This T cell receptor (beta chain) was obtained from a study of cytomegalovirus exposure and HLA in healthy donors listed by TCRdb under 2017. Notes on the research overall: According to an earlier analysis of 587 of the donors, about 190 million T cells yielded roughly 110 million unique TCR beta sequences and 276 Gb of sequence data. All discovery cohort repertoires had been generated on a single sequencing platform. The later analysis used no new phenotypic data to find candidate immune exposures, relying instead on TCR beta sequences and their occurrence across donors. The genetic ancestry cluster associated with self-reported Caucasian donors included roughly four fifths of the roughly 380 genotyped donors. The number of donors typed differed by locus, with 629-630 for A, B, C, DRB1 and DQB1, more than 500 for DQA1, under 610 for DPA1, and around 460 for DPB1. To decide whether each TCR beta V gene segment behaved as functional or pseudogenic, an earlier analysis of several hundred of the donors relied on high-throughput TCR beta sequencing. Both class I and class II loci were covered by HLA typing, at four-digit resolution. An early release covering about 600 HLA-typed donors comprised approximately 290 gigabases of sequencing data and tens of millions of unique TCR sequences. Genome-wide SNP genotypes for about 65% of the 666 donors were used in a later genetic analysis, which treated that subset as a discovery cohort. Donor age, sex, ethnicity and CMV serostatus were compiled alongside the repertoire data. Roughly 5 DR-DQ haplotypes were handled as single units for association and clustering because linkage in the cohort was strong. In a later analysis, previously published TCR beta repertoires from 600 to 850 donors were re-analyzed and high-resolution HLA genotyping was added so that TCR occurrence patterns could be studied. The study aimed to test whether signatures of past pathogen exposure could be identified by cataloging public T cell receptors. Using immunosequencing, the study profiled T cell repertoires from some 670 subjects and related those repertoires to cytomegalovirus serostatus. A separate validation cohort of 90 to 150 different subjects was used in addition to the 666-subject first cohort. Among 398 genotyped donors of the cohort, an average of around 240,000 unique TCR beta nucleotide sequences were sequenced per donor, roughly 20% of them non-productive. High-throughput TCR immunosequencing, statistical association of individual TCRs with disease status, and machine learning were combined to predict cytomegalovirus infection status.

The V end loses 5 bases and the J end loses 10 bases, and a stretch of 15 bases separates them. According to the germline V gene (reference sequence), CDR1 reads LNHDA and CDR2 reads SQIVND. Including cysteine and phenylalanine, the CDR3 has 14 amino acids. Only the CDR3 portion is preserved as DNA: 42 bases, with reading frame beginning at the first base. Paper-wide results and their limitations: According to a later genetic analysis, donors in an Asian-associated ancestry cluster had fewer N-insertions in productive TCRs than the approximately 610-donor mean. A few of the identified cytomegalovirus-associated TCR beta chains were confirmed in vitro to be specific for cytomegalovirus antigens. A group of highly shared sequence variants was considered likely to be a technical artifact of the sequencing pipeline. While some public TCRs were present in many individuals, most TCR sequences turned up only very rarely across donors. According to a later analysis, parvovirus B19, influenza, CMV and Epstein-Barr virus appeared linked to several top co-occurrence clusters. In a later analysis, TCR association rates were found to vary across HLA loci, with the most associated TCRs seen for DRB1 alleles and the fewest for HLA-C alleles. Some IMGT-functional V segments, including TRBV6-2 and TRBV6-3, could not be distinguished by the 87-base-pair reads and were therefore excluded. Broadly in line with IMGT annotations, most TCR beta V segments showed up in productive rearrangements about 87% or about 30% of the time in an earlier analysis of under 700 of the donors. A later analysis found that most CMV-associated TCR beta chains appeared HLA-restricted, with HLA associations seemingly driven largely by CMV exposure. HLA typing was unavailable for some donors at each locus, so association tests used only the typed subset. In a later analysis, more than 15,000 TCR beta sequences were associated with specific HLA alleles at a false discovery rate of 0.05. Only TCR beta chains were sequenced in this cohort, and the absence of alpha or paired-chain data limited detectable features. Assigning TCR associations to individual alleles was difficult when HLA alleles, especially DR and DQ, strongly co-occurred. Some 15 rarely observed V segments, including chromosome 9 orphons, were excluded from the earlier analysis of about 500 of the donors because counts were too low. Linkage disequilibrium might explain the correlated functional status among segregating V segments, but an unknown experimental factor could not be ruled out. In the study, 150 to 200 TCR beta chains were listed as associated with cytomegalovirus. Presence/absence analyses assumed roughly uniform sequencing depth across donors, an assumption that may not hold. Cytomegalovirus status was reported to be diagnosed by the classifier with high specificity and sensitivity in both the original and validation cohorts. A further reported finding was that TCR beta sequences accurately predicted the HLA-A and HLA-B alleles for most subjects in the first cohort. In a later analysis, HLA-associated TCR beta chains were found to be more clonally expanded and to have lower generation probabilities than equally common non-associated chains. A later genetic analysis associated a missense DCLRE1C variant with V-gene and J-gene trimming of TCR beta chains, and an independent cohort replicated the association. CMV serostatus was the only immune exposure information available for the cohort. It was suggested by the authors that the approach could potentially be generalized to other disease states and immunological phenotypes.

The cohort comprised 710 or so healthy bone marrow donors. At the time of sampling, every cohort member was nominally healthy, though immune exposures that went unrecorded were likely present. The donor tested CMV seronegative, placing the donor among the approximately 400 seronegative members of the cohort. Every donor gave a peripheral blood sample, and the peripheral blood mononuclear cells from that sample were used for TCR beta sequencing. Genomic DNA extraction from the blood cell samples was performed with the Qiagen DNeasy Blood Extraction Kit. Receptors were amplified or captured by the immunoSEQ multiplex PCR assay. For the multiplex PCR, a mixture combining 60 forward primers for TCR Vbeta segments and 13 reverse primers for TCR Jbeta segments was used. A multiplex PCR assay on genomic DNA amplified the CDR3 region of rearranged TCR beta genes. On the Illumina HiSeq System, the amplified TCR beta libraries were sequenced as 87-base-pair reads. As for the authors' bioinformatics: A later analysis tallied 70 million to 100 million unique TCR beta chains across the 650 to 750 repertoires, and approximately 12 million of those chains were shared by two or more donors. Raw reads were error-corrected and collapsed into unique sequences by a nearest-neighbor algorithm in which closely related sequences were merged to remove PCR and sequencing errors. V, D and J gene segments were assigned by aligning CDR3 sequences to IMGT reference sequences. For a sequence to be retained, a match of at least six nucleotides to both a V gene segment and a J gene segment was required. A rearrangement counted as productive if the CDR3 had no stop codons and remained in frame with V and J, and every other rearrangement counted as non-productive. Following IMGT convention, CDR3 was defined as the stretch from the second conserved V-encoded cysteine to the conserved J-encoded phenylalanine. In an earlier analysis of approximately 590 of the donors, sequences lacking an unambiguous match to a single V gene segment were excluded. In an earlier analysis of approximately 550 of the donors, V segments were called functional above 56.7% productive rearrangements and were called segregating when the between-donor standard deviation exceeded 5%. A statistical classification framework was built to diagnose cytomegalovirus status from the catalog of TCR beta chain sequences. V and J gene assignment, in a later analysis, came from comparing TCR nucleotide sequences with IMGT/GENE-DB human TR gene sequences. Using the TCRdist pipeline, a later analysis assigned CDR3 sequences along with most-parsimonious VDJ recombination scenarios. In a later analysis, each TCR beta chain was defined by its CDR3 amino acid sequence together with its V-gene family, and reads lacking a unique V-gene family were excluded. In a later analysis, a few hundred highly shared, low-generation-probability nucleotide sequences were removed to address suspected cross-contamination and a sequencing artifact. In a later analysis, a clonal expansion index for each public chain was calculated from normalized within-repertoire ranks of inferred template counts. Generation probabilities in a later analysis came from a VDJ recombination model fitted to out-of-frame rearrangements, and those results were checked against IGoR. Hypergeometric tests were used in a later analysis to score TCR-TCR, TCR-HLA and TCR-CMV co-occurrence, with a repertoire-size bias correction applied to the TCR pairs. False discovery rates were estimated in a later analysis by permuting HLA or CMV assignments 20 times. In a later analysis, co-occurring TCRs were grouped with DBSCAN, and TCRdist sequence similarity was added when clustering was performed within HLA-allele-positive subsets. Repertoires with fewer than 30,000 or more than 120,000 public chains, plus five repertoires with anomalous nucleotide sharing, were excluded from co-occurrence clustering. TCRdb holds this immuneACCESS table with in-frame rearrangements only. Some clones are missing; in checked studies, unresolved V genes explain under half, and the rest has no known cause. V, J and clone size derive from that table, while D and trimming were established from the DNA sequence. The sample has some 90,000 clones on record, around 75% of them singletons. More than 2.5% of the sample is held by the ten biggest clonotypes.

About this clone itself: Its antigen specificity is not known. Base-call qualities are not available, and no considerably larger clone is one nucleotide away.

Sequencing was performed on PBMCs. The chain is assembled from TRBV19 and TRBJ1-6; a tentative D call is TRBD1 (6 bases match). This receptor was taken from a middle-aged man in good health and CMV-seronegative. The CDR3 sequence is CASSPRGRSSPLHF. The DNA is TGTGCCAGTAGTCCCAGGGGTCGTTCGTCACCCCTCCACTTT.